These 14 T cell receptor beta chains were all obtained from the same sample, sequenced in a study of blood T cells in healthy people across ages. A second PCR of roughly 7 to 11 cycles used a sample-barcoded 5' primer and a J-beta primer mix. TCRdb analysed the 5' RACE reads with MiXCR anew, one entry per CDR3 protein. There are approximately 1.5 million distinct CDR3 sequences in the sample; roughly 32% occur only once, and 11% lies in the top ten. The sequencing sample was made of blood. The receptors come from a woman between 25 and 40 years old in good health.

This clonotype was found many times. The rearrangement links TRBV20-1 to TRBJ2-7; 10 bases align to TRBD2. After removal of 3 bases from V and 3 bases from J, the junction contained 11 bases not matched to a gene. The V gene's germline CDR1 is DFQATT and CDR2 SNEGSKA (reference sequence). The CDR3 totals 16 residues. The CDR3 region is CSASPGLAGVSYEQYF. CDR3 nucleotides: TGCAGTGCTAGTCCGGGGCTAGCGGGAGTCAGCTACGAGCAGTACTTC.

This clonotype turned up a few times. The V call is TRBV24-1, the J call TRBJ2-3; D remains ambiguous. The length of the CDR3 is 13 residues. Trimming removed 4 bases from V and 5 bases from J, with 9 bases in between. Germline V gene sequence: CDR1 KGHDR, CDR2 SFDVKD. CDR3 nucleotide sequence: TGTGCCACCAGTGACTCGGACCGAGATACGCAGTATTTT. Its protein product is CATSDSDRDTQYF.

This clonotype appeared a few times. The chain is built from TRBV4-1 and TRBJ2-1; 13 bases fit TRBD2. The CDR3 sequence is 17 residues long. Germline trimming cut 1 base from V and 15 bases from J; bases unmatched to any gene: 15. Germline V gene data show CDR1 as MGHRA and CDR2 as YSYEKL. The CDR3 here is CASSQGTMGLAGLKGFF. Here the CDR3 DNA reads TGCGCCAGCAGCCAAGGGACTATGGGACTAGCGGGACTAAAGGGGTTCTTC.

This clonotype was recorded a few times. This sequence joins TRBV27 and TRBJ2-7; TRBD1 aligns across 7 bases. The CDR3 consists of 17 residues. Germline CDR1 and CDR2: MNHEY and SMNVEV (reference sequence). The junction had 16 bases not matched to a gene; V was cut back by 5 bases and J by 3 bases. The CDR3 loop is CASSQTPGTANLYEQYF. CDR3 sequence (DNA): TGTGCCAGCAGTCAAACCCCCGGGACAGCTAACCTCTACGAGCAGTACTTC.

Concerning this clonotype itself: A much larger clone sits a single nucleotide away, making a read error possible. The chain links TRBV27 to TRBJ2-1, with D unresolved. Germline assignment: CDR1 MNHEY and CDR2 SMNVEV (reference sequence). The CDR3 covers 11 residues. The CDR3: CASQTRNDQFF. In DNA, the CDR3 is TGTGCCAGCCAAACACGGAATGATCAGTTCTTC.

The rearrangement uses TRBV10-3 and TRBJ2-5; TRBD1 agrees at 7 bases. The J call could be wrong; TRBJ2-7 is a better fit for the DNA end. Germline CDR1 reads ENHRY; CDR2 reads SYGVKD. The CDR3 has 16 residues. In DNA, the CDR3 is TGTGCCATCAGTCCCCGTACAGGGGTTAGAATCTACGAGCAGTACTTC. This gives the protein CAISPRTGVRIYEQYF.

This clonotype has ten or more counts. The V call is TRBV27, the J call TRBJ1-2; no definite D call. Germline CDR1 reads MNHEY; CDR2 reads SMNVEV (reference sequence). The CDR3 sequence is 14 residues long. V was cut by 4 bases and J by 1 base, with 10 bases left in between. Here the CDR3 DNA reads TGTGCCAGCAGTTCCCTGACGGTTAACTATGGCTACACCTTC. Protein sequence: CASSSLTVNYGYTF.

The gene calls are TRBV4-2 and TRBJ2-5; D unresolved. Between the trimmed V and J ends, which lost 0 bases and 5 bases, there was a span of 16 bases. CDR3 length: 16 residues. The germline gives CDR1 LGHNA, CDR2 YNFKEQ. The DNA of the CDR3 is TGTGCCAGCAGCCAAGAATATGGGCAAGATGGGGAGACCCAGTACTTC. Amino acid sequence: CASSQEYGQDGETQYF.

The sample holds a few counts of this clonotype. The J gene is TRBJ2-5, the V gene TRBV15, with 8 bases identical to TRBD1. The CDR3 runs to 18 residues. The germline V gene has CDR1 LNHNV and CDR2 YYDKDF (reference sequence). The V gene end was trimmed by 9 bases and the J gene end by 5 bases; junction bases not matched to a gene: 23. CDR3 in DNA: TGTGCCACGGAAAATGACAGGGGCCGCCTATCGGTTTTGGAGACCCAGTACTTC. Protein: CATENDRGRLSVLETQYF.

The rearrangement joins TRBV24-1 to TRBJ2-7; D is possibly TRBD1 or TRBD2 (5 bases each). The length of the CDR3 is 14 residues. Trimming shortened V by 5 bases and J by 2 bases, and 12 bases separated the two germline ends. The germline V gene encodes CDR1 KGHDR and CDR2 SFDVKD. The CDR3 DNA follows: TGTGCCACCAGTGGTGCAGGGAGCCCCTACGAGCAGTACTTC. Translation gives CATSGAGSPYEQYF.

The CDR3 nucleotides read TGTGCCAGCAGTGGCAACGAACAGGGTAGGAATGAGCAGTTCTTC. Translating gives CASSGNEQGRNEQFF. The rearrangement uses TRBV6-5 and TRBJ2-1, with D tentatively TRBD1 (6 bases). Deletions cut 5 bases from V and 7 bases from J, with 18 bases between. The CDR3 is made up of 15 amino acids. Looked up from germline, CDR1 is MNHEY and CDR2 is SVGAGI.

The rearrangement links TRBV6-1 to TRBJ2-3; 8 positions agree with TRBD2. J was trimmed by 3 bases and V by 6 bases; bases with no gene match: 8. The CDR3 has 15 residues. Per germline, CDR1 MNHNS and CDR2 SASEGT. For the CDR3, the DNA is TGTGCCAGCAGCACAGAGCGGGGGCTGACAGATACGCAGTATTTT. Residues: CASSTERGLTDTQYF.

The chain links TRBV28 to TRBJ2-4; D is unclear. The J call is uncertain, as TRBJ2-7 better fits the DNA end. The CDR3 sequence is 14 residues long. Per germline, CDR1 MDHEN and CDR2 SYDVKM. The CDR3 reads CASSLVPHSYEQYF. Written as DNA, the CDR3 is TGTGCCAGCAGTTTAGTGCCCCACAGCTACGAGCAGTACTTC.

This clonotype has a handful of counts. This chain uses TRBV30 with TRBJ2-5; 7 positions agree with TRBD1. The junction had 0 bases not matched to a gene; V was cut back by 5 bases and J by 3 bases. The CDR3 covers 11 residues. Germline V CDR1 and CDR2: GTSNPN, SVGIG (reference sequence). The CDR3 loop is CAWGTEETQYF. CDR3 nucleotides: TGTGCCTGGGGGACAGAAGAGACCCAGTACTTC.